Listed below are T cell receptor beta chains from one sample, sequenced in a study of a mutant IDH1 vaccine in newly diagnosed glioma. TCRdb's table, derived via immunoSEQ multiplex PCR, lists solely in-frame clones and lacks some. This table has 30,000 or so clones, 60% to 80% appearing once. No cognate antigen is known for these TCRs. This specimen consisted of PBMCs, obtained from a glioma patient whose treatment included an IDH1 peptide vaccine. The receptors were sampled from a woman aged 25 to 39 with glioma. Some clones in this sample may be carry-over from other donors' samples. CDR3s include the opening cysteine and the closing phenylalanine or tryptophan.

V gene: TRBV6-1
J gene: TRBJ1-2
CDR3 protein: CASGRNYGYTF

V gene: TRBV28
J gene: TRBJ1-4
CDR3 protein: CASGPGGMEKLFF

V gene: TRBV10-1
J gene: TRBJ2-2
CDR3 protein: CASSARKAAITGELFF

V gene: TRBV9
J gene: TRBJ1-2
CDR3 protein: CASSVAQAGAGYGYTF

V gene: TRBV5-1
J gene: TRBJ2-6
CDR3 protein: CASSSTFTGANVLTF

V gene: TRBV21-1
J gene: TRBJ1-5
CDR3 protein: CASMGRRVQPQHF

V gene: TRBV6-5
J gene: TRBJ1-1
CDR3 protein: CASSPEFWGSTEAFF

V gene: TRBV5-6
J gene: TRBJ2-5
CDR3 protein: CASSRPVAETQYF

V gene: TRBV27
J gene: TRBJ2-7
CDR3 protein: CASSLVGREQYF

V gene: TRBV10-3
J gene: TRBJ1-2
CDR3 protein: CAISESLPWGYTF

V gene: TRBV7-9
J gene: TRBJ1-1
CDR3 protein: CASSFRPEAFF

V gene: TRBV27
J gene: TRBJ2-5
CDR3 protein: CASSLLPTGRDKETQYF

V gene: TRBV19
J gene: TRBJ2-2
CDR3 protein: CASSIPPGGELFF

V gene: TRBV4-1
J gene: TRBJ1-1
CDR3 protein: CASSLIGGNSEAFF

V gene: TRBV5-6
J gene: TRBJ2-3
CDR3 protein: CASSLEDREDTQYF

V gene: TRBV10-3
J gene: TRBJ2-7
CDR3 protein: CAISFSATGTKGYEQYF

V gene: TRBV5-4
J gene: TRBJ1-3
CDR3 protein: CASSLSGSGNTIYF

V gene: TRBV27
J gene: TRBJ1-1
CDR3 protein: CASSNRGRNTEAFF

V gene: TRBV19
J gene: TRBJ2-2
CDR3 protein: CASSHPPRSGELFF

V gene: TRBV5-6
J gene: TRBJ2-7
CDR3 protein: CASSLRTSGSLPEQYF

V gene: TRBV2
J gene: TRBJ2-1
CDR3 protein: CASNPAGYNEQFF

V gene: TRBV19
J gene: TRBJ2-1
CDR3 protein: CASSIGRGSGRINEQFF

V gene: TRBV29-1
J gene: TRBJ1-1
CDR3 protein: CSVTQGEFTEAFF

V gene: TRBV9
J gene: TRBJ1-5
CDR3 protein: CASSVGGGLGQPQHF

V gene: TRBV7-3
J gene: TRBJ2-7
CDR3 protein: CASSLSGTHYEQYF

V gene: TRBV30
J gene: TRBJ2-7
CDR3 protein: CAWSGPDNSYEQYF

V gene: TRBV4-1
J gene: TRBJ1-1
CDR3 protein: CASSLRGGGDTEAFF

V gene: TRBV7-9
J gene: TRBJ2-3
CDR3 protein: CASSLRGAGVRGTDTQYF

V gene: TRBV6-1
J gene: TRBJ1-5
CDR3 protein: CASSESGDNQPQHF